What follows are 20 T cell receptor beta chains derived from one specimen sequenced in a study of T cell responses to AZD1222 COVID-19 vaccine. Profiled with immunoSEQ multiplex PCR; TCRdb holds only in-frame clones, not every one. The data show 120,000 or so clones, approximately 90% seen once. Sequences were derived from peripheral blood, sampled on day 0 of AZD1222 vaccination. The source of these receptors is an adult in good health.

The chain joins TRBV7-6 to TRBJ2-6, with 8 bases aligning to TRBD1. Germline V CDR1 and CDR2: SGHVS, FNYEAQ. The CDR3 is 19 amino acids. V lost 6 bases and J lost 0; bases outside the gene matches: 13. The CDR3 DNA follows: TGTGCCAGCAGTTCCCTCTTTGGACAGGGATCCTCTGGGGCCAACGTCCTGACTTTC. The encoded protein is CASSSLFGQGSSGANVLTF.

This clone was recorded a few times. V usage is TRBV6-5 and J usage is TRBJ1-2; D remains unclear. Trimming pared 8 bases from V and 6 bases from J, leaving 7 bases between. Germline V gene lookup returns CDR1 MNHEY and CDR2 SVGAGI. This CDR3 has 10 residues. CDR3 nucleotides: TGTGCCAGCTGGCGGGATGGCTACACCTTC. This translates into CASWRDGYTF.

The V gene is TRBV9, the J gene TRBJ1-1, with 7 bases that match TRBD1. Germline CDR1 is SGDLS and CDR2 is YYNGEE. The CDR3 runs to 14 residues. Trimming removed 6 bases from V and 4 bases from J; junction bases left unmatched: 9. CDR3 sequence reads: CASTGGVSSTEAFF. CDR3 nucleotides: TGTGCCAGCACAGGGGGGGTTTCTTCCACTGAAGCTTTCTTT.

As DNA, the CDR3 is TGTGCCAGCAGGCGGGGACTTGCGGATGGCTACACCTTC. Its translation: CASRRGLADGYTF. This rearrangement joins TRBV28 to TRBJ1-2; maybe TRBD1 (5 bases). Germline lookup yields CDR1 MDHEN and CDR2 SYDVKM. There are 13 residues in the CDR3. The ends were cut back, 6 bases at V and 6 bases at J, with 14 bases in the middle.

The gene calls are TRBV4-1 and TRBJ2-7; 12 bases map to TRBD2. This CDR3 comprises 15 residues. With 5 bases clipped from V and 6 bases from J, the junction kept 8 bases outside the gene matches. The V gene's germline CDR1 is MGHRA and CDR2 YSYEKL. In nucleotides, the CDR3 is TGCGCCAGCAGCTACTCCGGGACTAGCGGGTCCGAGCAGTACTTC. It specifies CASSYSGTSGSEQYF.

The chain is built from TRBV24-1 and TRBJ2-2, with TRBD2 matching 8 bases. V gave up 11 bases and J gave up 4 bases; unmatched junction bases: 11. The CDR3 spans 15 residues. Germline loops: CDR1 KGHDR, CDR2 SFDVKD. The CDR3 coding sequence is TGTGCCATCTCCCAAGCGGGAGCGGGCACCGGGGAGCTGTTTTTT. Its protein is CAISQAGAGTGELFF.

This chain uses TRBV4-3 with TRBJ2-4, with 8 bases lining up with TRBD1. Unmatched junction bases numbered 15, after V lost 5 bases and J lost 0 bases. Per germline, CDR1 LGHNA and CDR2 YSLEER. The CDR3 covers 19 residues. For the CDR3, the DNA is TGCGCCAGCAGCACCCGGACAGGGAAAGGTTCTTTAGCCAAAAACATTCAGTACTTC. The encoded protein is CASSTRTGKGSLAKNIQYF.

This rearrangement joins TRBV6-8 to TRBJ1-3, with D perhaps TRBD1 (5 bases). V lost 7 bases, J lost 8 bases, and 18 bases lay in between. CDR1 is MNHGY and CDR2 is SAAAGT in the germline V gene. The CDR3 runs 14 residues. The CDR3 DNA sequence: TGTGCCAGCACCAAAGCACAGGCTACTTACACCATATATTTT. This sequence encodes CASTKAQATYTIYF.

The CDR3: CATREEETDTQYF. For the CDR3, the DNA is TGTGCCACCCGTGAGGAAGAAACAGATACGCAGTATTTT. The rearrangement uses TRBV27 and TRBJ2-3, with D hard to call. Deletions cut 10 bases from V and 3 bases from J, with 14 bases between. Germline values: CDR1 MNHEY, CDR2 SMNVEV (reference sequence). The CDR3 runs to 13 residues.

The chain uses TRBV2 and TRBJ2-6; D may correspond to TRBD1 or TRBD2 (6 bases each). Trimming stripped 2 bases from V and 3 bases from J, with 11 bases between. In germline, CDR1 is SNHLY, CDR2 FYNNEI. The CDR3 consists of 16 residues. In nucleotides, the CDR3 is TGTGCCAGCAGTGAATCGGGGGCGCTTGGGGCCAACGTCCTGACTTTC. It yields the protein CASSESGALGANVLTF.

The sample holds one count of this clone. The chain employs TRBV6-2 or TRBV6-3 and TRBJ2-4; D is undetermined. With 5 bases removed from V and 2 bases from J, the gap between germline ends came to 16 bases. Germline V gene lookup returns CDR1 MNHEY and CDR2 SVGEGT. The CDR3 is 16 amino acids. The CDR3 spells CASSPVGRSPKNIQYF. The CDR3 bases are TGTGCCAGCAGTCCCGTCGGGCGGTCCCCCAAAAACATTCAGTACTTC.

This clone has just one count. The rearrangement joins TRBV7-2 to TRBJ2-1; no definite D call. The V and J ends lost 1 base and 4 bases respectively, with 20 bases between them. The CDR3 has 18 residues. The germline gives CDR1 SGHTA, CDR2 FQGNSA. CDR3 DNA: TGTGCCAGCAGCTTAGAACCCTCACAGTCTCTGGGGTACAATGAGCAGTTCTTC. Encoded protein: CASSLEPSQSLGYNEQFF.

CDR3 loop: CASSSASGGYEQYF. DNA for the CDR3: TGTGCCAGCAGCTCCGCTAGCGGGGGCTACGAGCAGTACTTC. The J gene is TRBJ2-7, the V gene TRBV7-8, with 10 bases fitting TRBD2. Trimming took 4 bases from V and 3 from J; bases not matched to a gene: 3. This CDR3 is built from 14 residues. Germline loops: CDR1 SGHVS, CDR2 FQNEAQ.

The J gene is TRBJ2-3, the V gene TRBV6-6; tentatively, D is TRBD1 (6 bases). Germline V CDR1 and CDR2: MNHNY, SVGAGI (reference sequence). With 6 bases removed from V and 2 bases from J, the gap between germline ends came to 18 bases. The CDR3 is 16 amino acids. The CDR3 spells CASSSEGERHTDTQYF. The CDR3, as DNA: TGTGCCAGCAGCTCCGAGGGGGAGCGGCACACAGATACGCAGTATTTT.

The V and J genes are TRBV25-1 and TRBJ1-3; D call uncertain. Germline loops: CDR1 MGHDK, CDR2 SYGVNS. This CDR3 has 17 amino acids. Trimming removed 3 bases from V and 0 bases from J, with 15 bases in between. Written as DNA, the CDR3 is TGTGCCAGCAGTGATTTTTTCCCGGGGAGCTCTGGAAACACCATATATTTT. This gives the protein CASSDFFPGSSGNTIYF. The whole variable domain, remainder taken from reference TRBV25-1 and TRBJ1-3, is EADIYQTPRYLVIGTGKKITLECSQTMGHDKMYWYQQDPGMELHLIHYSYGVNSTEKGDLSSESTVSRIRTEHFPLTLESARPSHTSQYLCASSDFFPGSSGNTIYFGEGSWLTVV.

The chain employs TRBV27 and TRBJ2-5, with TRBD2 identical over 8 bases. Germline assignment: CDR1 MNHEY and CDR2 SMNVEV (reference sequence). This CDR3 comprises 14 residues. The V gene end was trimmed by 3 bases and the J gene end by 4 bases; junction bases not matched to a gene: 4. CDR3 sequence: CASSLSGGGETQYF. Written as DNA, the CDR3 is TGTGCCAGCAGTTTGAGCGGGGGCGGAGAGACCCAGTACTTC.

This clone was counted once. This rearrangement joins TRBV27 to TRBJ1-5; TRBD1 is a possible D gene (5 bases). V shed 2 bases and J shed 1 base, with 12 bases lying between them. CDR1 and CDR2 from the germline V gene are MNHEY and SMNVEV (reference sequence). CDR3 length equals 16 residues. The CDR3 loop reads CASSLMRGGSNQPQHF. CDR3 nucleotide sequence: TGTGCCAGCAGTTTAATGCGTGGGGGAAGCAATCAGCCCCAGCATTTT.

V gene TRBV15 combines with J gene TRBJ2-7; D not resolved. The germline V and J ends were trimmed by 2 bases and 5 bases, with 31 bases remaining between them. Germline assignment: CDR1 LNHNV and CDR2 YYDKDF (reference sequence). CDR3 length: 20 residues. In nucleotides, the CDR3 is TGTGCCACCAGCAGATACCCCGCGACGTACCGGGCCGTACCTCTCGACGAGCAGTACTTC. It codes for CATSRYPATYRAVPLDEQYF.

The chain uses TRBV14 and TRBJ2-7, with TRBD2 identical over 8 bases. Trimming removed 1 base from V and 4 bases from J; junction bases left unmatched: 6. CDR3 length: 15 amino acids. Germline lookup yields CDR1 SGHDN and CDR2 FVKESK. The CDR3 DNA sequence: TGTGCCAGCAGCCAAGCCGGGACTAGAGTGTACGAGCAGTACTTC. Residues: CASSQAGTRVYEQYF.

This clone was counted a single time. The chain uses TRBV7-2 and TRBJ1-2, with a tentative D call TRBD1 (5 bases). Looked up from germline, CDR1 is SGHTA and CDR2 is FQGNSA. CDR3 length equals 13 residues. V lost 5 bases and J lost 8, with 15 bases in between. The CDR3 DNA follows: TGTGCCAGCAGCCCGGGGGAATGGTGGGGCTACACCTTC. This encodes CASSPGEWWGYTF.